This T cell receptor beta chain was profiled in a study of blood T cell repertoires in COVID-19. Study-level information: Samples taken during acute and convalescent COVID-19 were collected in the United States, Italy and Spain. The cDNA or gDNA used as material had been derived from T cells, B-cell-depleted T cells, or PBMCs.

V shed 4 bases, J shed 4 bases, and the junction held 3 bases outside the gene matches. Germline V gene sequence: CDR1 SGHKS, CDR2 YYEKEE (reference sequence). There are 13 residues in the CDR3. This clone showed up just once. Methods used by the authors: Amplification of reference gene primers was used by the study to estimate nucleated cell counts. Only in-frame clones appear in the TCRdb table, and some are missing; sequencing was by immunoSEQ multiplex PCR. V, J and clone size are those of that table, while D and trimming were read from the DNA. The top ten hold roughly 9.3% of the sample, which has tens of thousands of clones, roughly 80% seen once.

This chain uses TRBV5-5 with TRBJ1-2; 8 nucleotides align to TRBD1. The TCR was taken from an elderly man with COVID-19, enrolled during active disease. Sequencing was carried out using peripheral blood. In nucleotides, the CDR3 is TGTGCCAGCAGCCAGACAGGGGCCTATGGCTACACCTTC. Translating gives CASSQTGAYGYTF.